These T cell receptor beta chains were read from a single sample in a study of cytomegalovirus exposure and HLA in healthy donors. The protocol was immunoSEQ multiplex PCR, while the TCRdb copy is restricted to in-frame clones and leaves out a portion. There are some 160,000 clones in the sample; 70% to 90% occur only once, and approximately 2.5% lies in the top ten. The sequenced sample consisted of PBMCs. The receptors come from a man younger than 40 in good health and CMV-seropositive. Each CDR3 is given with its conserved first and last residue. A D gene is named only where the DNA matches it firmly. Some rows have no size entry. The others give once, few or many, or a class for an expanded clone.

j_call: TRBJ2-1
clone_size: .
d_call: TRBD2
v_call: TRBV2
cdr3_aa: CASSGGLHNEQFF
cdr3_nt: TGTGCCAGCAGTGGGGGACTACACAATGAGCAGTTCTTC

j_call: TRBJ2-1
clone_size: .
d_call: .
v_call: TRBV5-8
cdr3_aa: CASSLTSPNEQFF
cdr3_nt: TGTGCCAGCAGCTTGACTTCTCCTAATGAGCAGTTCTTC

j_call: TRBJ1-5
clone_size: .
d_call: TRBD1
v_call: TRBV15
cdr3_aa: CATSNWGRGLDQPQHF
cdr3_nt: TGTGCCACCAGCAATTGGGGCAGGGGGCTTGATCAGCCCCAGCATTTT

j_call: TRBJ1-2
clone_size: .
d_call: .
v_call: TRBV6-1
cdr3_aa: CASSERGGMQGYTF
cdr3_nt: TGTGCCAGCAGTGAACGGGGGGGGATGCAGGGCTACACCTTC

j_call: TRBJ2-3
clone_size: .
d_call: TRBD2
v_call: TRBV9
cdr3_aa: CASSVSPGLILNADTQYF
cdr3_nt: TGTGCCAGCAGCGTCTCCCCGGGACTAATCTTGAACGCAGATACGCAGTATTTT

j_call: TRBJ2-4
clone_size: .
d_call: .
v_call: TRBV7-9
cdr3_aa: CASSQSPRADIQYF
cdr3_nt: TGTGCCAGCAGCCAAAGCCCCAGGGCTGACATTCAGTACTTC

j_call: TRBJ2-3
clone_size: .
d_call: TRBD1
v_call: TRBV7-9
cdr3_aa: CASSPIGGQGPDTQYF
cdr3_nt: TGTGCCAGCAGCCCAATCGGGGGACAGGGGCCAGATACGCAGTATTTT

j_call: TRBJ2-7
clone_size: .
d_call: .
v_call: TRBV14
cdr3_aa: CASSQAQGREQYF
cdr3_nt: TGTGCCAGCAGCCAGGCACAGGGGAGGGAGCAGTACTTC

j_call: TRBJ1-5
clone_size: .
d_call: .
v_call: TRBV30
cdr3_aa: CAWSVKRAGGNQPQHF
cdr3_nt: TGTGCCTGGAGTGTCAAGAGGGCAGGTGGCAATCAGCCCCAGCATTTT

j_call: TRBJ2-1
clone_size: once
d_call: .
v_call: TRBV27
cdr3_aa: CASSLGGSYNEQFF
cdr3_nt: TGTGCCAGCAGTTTAGGGGGGAGCTACAATGAGCAGTTCTTC

j_call: TRBJ1-2
clone_size: .
d_call: .
v_call: TRBV6-4
cdr3_aa: CASSDTGHNYGYTF
cdr3_nt: TGTGCCAGCAGTGACACAGGGCATAACTATGGCTACACCTTC

j_call: TRBJ2-1
clone_size: .
d_call: .
v_call: TRBV18
cdr3_aa: CASSPQTGPTPVAFDEQFF
cdr3_nt: TGTGCCAGCTCACCCCAGACAGGACCCACTCCCGTAGCATTCGATGAGCAGTTCTTC

j_call: TRBJ1-4
clone_size: .
d_call: .
v_call: TRBV5-1
cdr3_aa: CASSLERGEKLFF
cdr3_nt: TGCGCCAGCAGCTTGGAAAGGGGGGAAAAACTGTTTTTT

j_call: TRBJ1-1
clone_size: .
d_call: .
v_call: TRBV25-1
cdr3_aa: CASSALGGTEAFF
cdr3_nt: TGTGCCAGCAGTGCCCTGGGAGGAACTGAAGCTTTCTTT

j_call: TRBJ2-7
clone_size: .
d_call: TRBD2
v_call: TRBV11-3
cdr3_aa: CASSFPAGAGEYEQYF
cdr3_nt: TGTGCCAGCAGCTTCCCCGCCGGGGCGGGGGAATACGAGCAGTACTTC

j_call: TRBJ1-3
clone_size: .
d_call: .
v_call: TRBV4-1
cdr3_aa: CASSQREGARGSGNTIYF
cdr3_nt: TGCGCCAGCAGCCAAAGGGAGGGCGCTCGGGGCTCTGGAAACACCATATATTTT

j_call: TRBJ1-2
clone_size: .
d_call: TRBD1
v_call: TRBV29-1
cdr3_aa: CSVTGGGYGYTF
cdr3_nt: TGCAGCGTAACAGGGGGGGGCTATGGCTACACCTTC

j_call: TRBJ1-2
clone_size: .
d_call: .
v_call: TRBV4-3
cdr3_aa: CASSQESPISGARNYGYTF
cdr3_nt: TGCGCCAGCAGCCAAGAATCGCCCATCAGCGGGGCACGTAACTATGGCTACACCTTC

j_call: TRBJ2-1
clone_size: .
d_call: TRBD1
v_call: TRBV4-3
cdr3_aa: CASSRVGQYNEQFF
cdr3_nt: TGCGCCAGCAGCCGGGTGGGACAGTACAATGAGCAGTTCTTC

j_call: TRBJ2-1
clone_size: .
d_call: .
v_call: TRBV7-3
cdr3_aa: CASSSGTRSYNEQFF
cdr3_nt: TGTGCCAGCAGCTCCGGGACTCGGAGCTACAATGAGCAGTTCTTC

j_call: TRBJ2-2
clone_size: .
d_call: TRBD2
v_call: TRBV9
cdr3_aa: CASSSGRVAGELFF
cdr3_nt: TGTGCCAGCAGTAGCGGGAGGGTGGCCGGGGAGCTGTTTTTT

j_call: TRBJ2-7
clone_size: .
d_call: .
v_call: TRBV11-2
cdr3_aa: CASSLGTGLIYEQYF
cdr3_nt: TGTGCCAGCAGCTTAGGAACAGGGTTAATCTACGAGCAGTACTTC

j_call: TRBJ2-1
clone_size: .
d_call: .
v_call: TRBV18
cdr3_aa: CASSPNLAYNEQFF
cdr3_nt: TGTGCCAGCTCCCCCAATCTAGCGTACAATGAGCAGTTCTTC

j_call: TRBJ2-1
clone_size: .
d_call: .
v_call: TRBV5-8
cdr3_aa: CASSPMTAYNEQFF
cdr3_nt: TGTGCCAGCAGCCCGATGACAGCCTACAATGAGCAGTTCTTC

j_call: TRBJ2-1
clone_size: .
d_call: .
v_call: TRBV7-9
cdr3_aa: CATPGASYNEQFF
cdr3_nt: TGTGCCACGCCGGGAGCCTCCTACAATGAGCAGTTCTTC

j_call: TRBJ1-5
clone_size: .
d_call: .
v_call: TRBV18
cdr3_aa: CASSRNSRLSNQPQHF
cdr3_nt: TGTGCCAGCTCTCGGAACTCCCGACTCAGCAATCAGCCCCAGCATTTT

j_call: TRBJ2-7
clone_size: .
d_call: .
v_call: TRBV11-3
cdr3_aa: CASSSDRVAQYF
cdr3_nt: TGTGCCAGCAGCTCCGACCGGGTGGCGCAGTACTTC

j_call: TRBJ2-1
clone_size: .
d_call: TRBD1
v_call: TRBV15
cdr3_aa: CATSRQTGTVYNEQFF
cdr3_nt: TGTGCCACCAGCAGGCAGACCGGGACAGTCTACAATGAGCAGTTCTTC

j_call: TRBJ2-7
clone_size: .
d_call: .
v_call: TRBV28
cdr3_aa: CASSEDQTPSREQYF
cdr3_nt: TGTGCCAGCAGCGAAGACCAAACCCCCTCTAGAGAGCAGTACTTC

j_call: TRBJ2-3
clone_size: .
d_call: .
v_call: TRBV2
cdr3_aa: CAGKTGLTVGDTQYF
cdr3_nt: TGTGCCGGAAAAACGGGACTTACGGTAGGGGATACGCAGTATTTT

j_call: TRBJ2-2
clone_size: .
d_call: .
v_call: TRBV9
cdr3_aa: CASSVYTNTGELFF
cdr3_nt: TGTGCCAGCAGCGTATATACGAACACCGGGGAGCTGTTTTTT

j_call: TRBJ2-1
clone_size: .
d_call: TRBD2
v_call: TRBV4-1
cdr3_aa: CASSQSSGEYYNEQFF
cdr3_nt: TGCGCCAGCAGCCAATCTAGCGGGGAATACTACAATGAGCAGTTCTTC

j_call: TRBJ2-1
clone_size: once
d_call: TRBD2
v_call: TRBV13
cdr3_aa: CASSRSGLAGSSSYNEQFF
cdr3_nt: TGTGCCAGCAGCCGGTCGGGACTAGCGGGGTCGAGCTCCTACAATGAGCAGTTCTTC

j_call: TRBJ2-3
clone_size: .
d_call: .
v_call: TRBV10-3
cdr3_aa: CAISDPSGAGGDTQYF
cdr3_nt: TGTGCCATCAGTGATCCCTCGGGCGCTGGGGGGGATACGCAGTATTTT

j_call: TRBJ1-1
clone_size: .
d_call: .
v_call: TRBV15
cdr3_aa: CATTGALRAEAFF
cdr3_nt: TGTGCCACTACAGGCGCTCTTAGGGCTGAAGCTTTCTTT

j_call: TRBJ2-5
clone_size: .
d_call: .
v_call: TRBV7-2
cdr3_aa: CASSLFQGQETQYF
cdr3_nt: TGTGCCAGCAGCTTATTTCAGGGCCAAGAGACCCAGTACTTC

j_call: TRBJ2-2
clone_size: .
d_call: .
v_call: TRBV11-2
cdr3_aa: CASSLARVSTGELFF
cdr3_nt: TGTGCCAGCAGCTTAGCCAGGGTTAGCACCGGGGAGCTGTTTTTT

j_call: TRBJ2-1
clone_size: .
d_call: TRBD2
v_call: TRBV4-1
cdr3_aa: CASSHGAGGSYNEQFF
cdr3_nt: TGCGCCAGCAGCCACGGGGCGGGAGGTTCCTACAATGAGCAGTTCTTC

j_call: TRBJ1-2
clone_size: once
d_call: .
v_call: TRBV7-2
cdr3_aa: CASSPRRDYGYTF
cdr3_nt: TGTGCCAGCAGCCCGAGGAGGGACTATGGCTACACCTTC

j_call: TRBJ2-2
clone_size: once
d_call: .
v_call: TRBV27
cdr3_aa: CASSLKIRSAFNTGELFF
cdr3_nt: TGTGCCAGCAGTTTAAAAATCCGCAGTGCTTTCAACACCGGGGAGCTGTTTTTT